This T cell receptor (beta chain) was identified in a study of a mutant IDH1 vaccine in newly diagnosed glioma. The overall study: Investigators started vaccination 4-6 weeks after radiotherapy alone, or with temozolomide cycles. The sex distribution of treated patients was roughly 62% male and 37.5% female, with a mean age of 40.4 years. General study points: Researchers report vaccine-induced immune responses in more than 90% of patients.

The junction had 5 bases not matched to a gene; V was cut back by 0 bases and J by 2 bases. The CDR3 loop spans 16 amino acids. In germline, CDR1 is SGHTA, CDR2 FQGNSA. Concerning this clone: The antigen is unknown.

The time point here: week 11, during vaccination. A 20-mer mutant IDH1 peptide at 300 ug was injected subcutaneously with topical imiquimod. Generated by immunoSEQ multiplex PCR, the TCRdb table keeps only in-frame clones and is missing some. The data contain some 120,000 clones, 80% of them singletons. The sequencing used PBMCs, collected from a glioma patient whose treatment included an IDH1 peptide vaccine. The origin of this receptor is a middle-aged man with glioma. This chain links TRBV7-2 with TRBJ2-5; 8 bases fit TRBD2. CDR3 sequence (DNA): TGTGCCAGCAGCTTAGCAGGGGCTAGCGGGCAAGAGACCCAGTACTTC. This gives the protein CASSLAGASGQETQYF.